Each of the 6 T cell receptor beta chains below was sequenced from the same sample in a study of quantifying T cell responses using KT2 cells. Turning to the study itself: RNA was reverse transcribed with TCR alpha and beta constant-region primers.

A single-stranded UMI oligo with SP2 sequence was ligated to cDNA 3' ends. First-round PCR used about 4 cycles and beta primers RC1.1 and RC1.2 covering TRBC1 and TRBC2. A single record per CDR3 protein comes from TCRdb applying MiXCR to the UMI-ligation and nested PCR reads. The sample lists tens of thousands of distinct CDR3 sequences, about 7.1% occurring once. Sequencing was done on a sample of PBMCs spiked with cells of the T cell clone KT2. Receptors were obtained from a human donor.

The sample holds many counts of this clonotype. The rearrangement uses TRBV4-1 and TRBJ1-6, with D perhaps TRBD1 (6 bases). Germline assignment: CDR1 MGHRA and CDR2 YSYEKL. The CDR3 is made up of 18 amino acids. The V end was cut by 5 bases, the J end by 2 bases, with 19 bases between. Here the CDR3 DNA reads TGCGCCAGCAGCTCAACGACAGGAACGAATACCTATAATTCACCCCTCCACTTT. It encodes CASSSTTGTNTYNSPLHF.

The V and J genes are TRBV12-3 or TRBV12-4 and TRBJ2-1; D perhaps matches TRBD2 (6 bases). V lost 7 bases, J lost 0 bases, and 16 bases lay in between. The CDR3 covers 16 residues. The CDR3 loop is CASTRRGQSSYNEQFF. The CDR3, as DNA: TGTGCCAGCACAAGGAGGGGTCAGAGCTCCTACAATGAGCAGTTCTTC.

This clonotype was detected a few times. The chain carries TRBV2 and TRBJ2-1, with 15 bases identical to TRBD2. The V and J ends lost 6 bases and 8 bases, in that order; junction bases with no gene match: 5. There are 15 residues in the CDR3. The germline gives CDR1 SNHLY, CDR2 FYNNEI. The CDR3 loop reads CASRGGLAGGYEQFF. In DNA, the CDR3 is TGTGCCAGCAGAGGAGGACTAGCGGGGGGGTATGAGCAGTTCTTC.

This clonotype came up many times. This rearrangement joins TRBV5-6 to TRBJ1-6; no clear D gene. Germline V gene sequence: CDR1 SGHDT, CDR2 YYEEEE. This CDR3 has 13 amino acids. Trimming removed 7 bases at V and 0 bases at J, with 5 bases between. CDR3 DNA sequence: TGTGCCAGCCGGCCCTCCTATAATTCACCCCTCCACTTT. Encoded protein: CASRPSYNSPLHF.

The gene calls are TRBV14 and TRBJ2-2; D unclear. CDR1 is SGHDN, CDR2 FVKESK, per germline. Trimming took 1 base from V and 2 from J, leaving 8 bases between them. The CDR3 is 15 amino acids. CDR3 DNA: TGTGCCAGCAGCCAAGTTGACCTCAACACCGGGGAGCTGTTTTTT. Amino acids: CASSQVDLNTGELFF.

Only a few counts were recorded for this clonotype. CDR3 in amino acids: CSARKNRGHEQYF. CDR3 DNA: TGCAGTGCTAGAAAAAACAGGGGACACGAGCAGTACTTC. The J gene is TRBJ2-7, the V gene TRBV20-1; 7 bases agree with TRBD1. This CDR3 contains 13 residues. J gave up 5 bases and V 2 bases, and 6 bases lay outside the gene matches. Germline CDR1 and CDR2: DFQATT and SNEGSKA (reference sequence).